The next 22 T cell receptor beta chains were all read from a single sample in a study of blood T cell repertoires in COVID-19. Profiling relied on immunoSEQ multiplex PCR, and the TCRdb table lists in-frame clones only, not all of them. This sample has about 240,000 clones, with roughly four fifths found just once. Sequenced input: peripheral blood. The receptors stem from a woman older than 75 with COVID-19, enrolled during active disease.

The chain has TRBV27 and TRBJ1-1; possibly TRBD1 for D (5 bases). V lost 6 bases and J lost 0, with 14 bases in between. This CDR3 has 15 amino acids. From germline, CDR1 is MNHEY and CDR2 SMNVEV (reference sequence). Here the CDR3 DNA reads TGTGCCAGCAGCCGTAACAGGCAGATGAACACTGAAGCTTTCTTT. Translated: CASSRNRQMNTEAFF.

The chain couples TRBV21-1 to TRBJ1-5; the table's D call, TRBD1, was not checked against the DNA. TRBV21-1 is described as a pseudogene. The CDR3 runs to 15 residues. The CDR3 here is CASSNDTDNIQPQHF. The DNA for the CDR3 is TGTGCCAGCAGCAACGACACCGATAATATCCAGCCCCAGCATTTT.

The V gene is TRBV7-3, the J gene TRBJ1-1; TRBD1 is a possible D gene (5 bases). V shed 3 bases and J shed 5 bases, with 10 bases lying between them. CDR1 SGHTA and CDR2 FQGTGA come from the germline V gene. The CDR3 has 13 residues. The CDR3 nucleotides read TGTGCCAGCAGCTTCCTCCGGGGGACTGAAGCTTTCTTT. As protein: CASSFLRGTEAFF.

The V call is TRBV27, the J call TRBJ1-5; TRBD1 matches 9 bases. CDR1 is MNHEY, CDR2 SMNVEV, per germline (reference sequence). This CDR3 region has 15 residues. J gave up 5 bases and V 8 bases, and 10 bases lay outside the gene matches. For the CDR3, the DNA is TGTGCCAGCGGGCGAGGGACAGGGTCAGATCAGCCCCAGCATTTT. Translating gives CASGRGTGSDQPQHF.

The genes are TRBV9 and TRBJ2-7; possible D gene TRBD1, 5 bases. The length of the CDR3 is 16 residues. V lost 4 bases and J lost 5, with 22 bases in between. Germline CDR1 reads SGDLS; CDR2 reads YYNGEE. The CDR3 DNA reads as TGTGCCAGCAGCCTCCCACAACAGGTAGGAACTGACGAGCAGTACTTC. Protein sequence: CASSLPQQVGTDEQYF. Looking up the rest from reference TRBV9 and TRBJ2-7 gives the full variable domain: DSGVTQTPKHLITATGQRVTLRCSPRSGDLSVYWYQQSLDQGLQFLIQYYNGEERAKGNILERFSAQQFPDLHSELNLSSLELGDSALYFCASSLPQQVGTDEQYFGPGTRLTVT.

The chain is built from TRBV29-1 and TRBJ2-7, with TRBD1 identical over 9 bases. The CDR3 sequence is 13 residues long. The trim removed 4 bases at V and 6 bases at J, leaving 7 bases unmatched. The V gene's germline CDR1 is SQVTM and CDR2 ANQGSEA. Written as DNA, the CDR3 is TGCAGCGTTGGGAGGGACAGGGTCGGCGAGCAGTACTTC. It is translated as CSVGRDRVGEQYF.

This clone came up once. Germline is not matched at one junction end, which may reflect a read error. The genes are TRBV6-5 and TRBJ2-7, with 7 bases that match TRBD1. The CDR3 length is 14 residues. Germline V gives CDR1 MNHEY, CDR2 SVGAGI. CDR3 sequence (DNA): TGTGCCAGCAGGACTACAGGGGTTGACTACGGGCAGTACTTC. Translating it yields CASRTTGVDYGQYF.

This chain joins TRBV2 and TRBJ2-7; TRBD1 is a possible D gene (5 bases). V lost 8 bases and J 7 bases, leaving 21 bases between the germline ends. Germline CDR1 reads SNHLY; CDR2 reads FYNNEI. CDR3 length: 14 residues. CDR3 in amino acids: CASGADTTAGEQYF. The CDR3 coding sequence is TGTGCCAGCGGGGCGGACACAACGGCTGGGGAGCAGTACTTC.

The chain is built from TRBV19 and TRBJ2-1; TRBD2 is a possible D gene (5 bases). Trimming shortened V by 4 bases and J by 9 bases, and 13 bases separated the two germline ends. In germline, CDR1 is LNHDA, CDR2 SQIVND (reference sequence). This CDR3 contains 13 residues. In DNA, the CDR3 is TGTGCCAGTAGTAGGACTGGTGGTAGTGAGCAGTTCTTC. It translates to CASSRTGGSEQFF.

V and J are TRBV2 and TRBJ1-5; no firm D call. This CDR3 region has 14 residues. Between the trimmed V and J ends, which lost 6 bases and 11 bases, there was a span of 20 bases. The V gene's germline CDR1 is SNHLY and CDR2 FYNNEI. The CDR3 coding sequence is TGTGCCAGCAGGGAGGATGTTCTGGCTTCGTCCCAGCATTTT. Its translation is CASREDVLASSQHF.

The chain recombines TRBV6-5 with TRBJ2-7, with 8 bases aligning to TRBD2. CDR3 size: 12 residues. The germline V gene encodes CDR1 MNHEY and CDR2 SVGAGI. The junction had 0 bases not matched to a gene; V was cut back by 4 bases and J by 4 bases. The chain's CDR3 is CASSLAGYEQYF. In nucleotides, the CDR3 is TGTGCCAGCAGTTTAGCGGGGTACGAGCAGTACTTC.

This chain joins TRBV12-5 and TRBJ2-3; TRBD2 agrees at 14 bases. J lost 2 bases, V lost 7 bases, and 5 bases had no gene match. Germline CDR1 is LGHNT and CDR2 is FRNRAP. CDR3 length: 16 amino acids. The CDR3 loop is CASEWTSGGTTDTQYF. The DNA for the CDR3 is TGTGCTAGTGAGTGGACTAGCGGGGGGACCACAGATACGCAGTATTTT.

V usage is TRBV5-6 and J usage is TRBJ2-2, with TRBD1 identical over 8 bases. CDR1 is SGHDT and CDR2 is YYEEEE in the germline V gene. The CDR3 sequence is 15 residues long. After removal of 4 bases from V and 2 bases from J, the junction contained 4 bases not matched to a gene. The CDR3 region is CASSLTGANTGELFF. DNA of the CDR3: TGTGCCAGCAGCCTGACAGGGGCCAACACCGGGGAGCTGTTTTTT.

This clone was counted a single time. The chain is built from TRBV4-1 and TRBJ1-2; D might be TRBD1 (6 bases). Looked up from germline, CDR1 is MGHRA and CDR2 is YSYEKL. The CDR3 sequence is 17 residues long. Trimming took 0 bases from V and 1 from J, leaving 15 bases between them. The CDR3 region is CASSQDRDRWYNYGYTF. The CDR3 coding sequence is TGCGCCAGCAGCCAAGATCGTGACAGGTGGTATAACTATGGCTACACCTTC.

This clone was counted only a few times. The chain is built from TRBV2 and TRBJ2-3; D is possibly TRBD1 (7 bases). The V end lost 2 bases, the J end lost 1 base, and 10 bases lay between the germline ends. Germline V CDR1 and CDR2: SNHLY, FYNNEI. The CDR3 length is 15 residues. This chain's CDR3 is CASSEQGGRTDTQYF. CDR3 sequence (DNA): TGTGCCAGCAGTGAACAGGGGGGTCGCACAGATACGCAGTATTTT.

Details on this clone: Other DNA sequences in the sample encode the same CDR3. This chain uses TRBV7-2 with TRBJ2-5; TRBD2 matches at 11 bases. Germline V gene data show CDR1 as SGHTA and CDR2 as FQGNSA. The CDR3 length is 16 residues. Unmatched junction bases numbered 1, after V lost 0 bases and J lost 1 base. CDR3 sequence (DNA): TGTGCCAGCAGCTTAGCCGGGACTAGCGGCCAAGAGACCCAGTACTTC. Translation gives CASSLAGTSGQETQYF.

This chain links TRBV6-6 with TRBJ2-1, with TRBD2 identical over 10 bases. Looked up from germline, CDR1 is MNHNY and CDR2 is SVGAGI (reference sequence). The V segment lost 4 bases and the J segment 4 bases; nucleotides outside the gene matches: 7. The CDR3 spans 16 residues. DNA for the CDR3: TGTGCCAGCAGTTTGGGTACTAGCGGGGCTTACAATGAGCAGTTCTTC. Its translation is CASSLGTSGAYNEQFF.

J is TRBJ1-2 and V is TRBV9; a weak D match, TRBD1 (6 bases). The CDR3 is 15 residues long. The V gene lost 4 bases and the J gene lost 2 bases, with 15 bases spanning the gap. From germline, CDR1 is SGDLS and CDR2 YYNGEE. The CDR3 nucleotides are TGTGCCAGCAGCACGTCGGGGGGCCTCAACTATGGCTACACCTTC. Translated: CASSTSGGLNYGYTF.

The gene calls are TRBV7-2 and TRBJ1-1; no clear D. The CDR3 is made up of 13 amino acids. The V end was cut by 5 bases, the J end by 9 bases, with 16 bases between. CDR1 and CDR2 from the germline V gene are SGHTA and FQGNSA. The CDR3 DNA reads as TGTGCCAGCAGCCCTAATCACTACCAACAAGCTTTCTTT. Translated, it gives CASSPNHYQQAFF.

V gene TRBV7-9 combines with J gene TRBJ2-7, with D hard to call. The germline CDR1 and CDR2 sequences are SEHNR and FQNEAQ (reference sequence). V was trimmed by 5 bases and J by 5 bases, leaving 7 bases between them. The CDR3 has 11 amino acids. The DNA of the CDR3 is TGTGCCAGCAGCGCCTACCACGAGCAGTACTTC. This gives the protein CASSAYHEQYF.

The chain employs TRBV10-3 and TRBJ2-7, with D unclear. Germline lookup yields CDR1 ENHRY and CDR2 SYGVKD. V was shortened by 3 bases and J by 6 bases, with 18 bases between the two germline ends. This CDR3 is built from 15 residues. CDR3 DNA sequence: TGTGCCATCAGTGAAAGTCTCCAAGTGTGGGCCGAGCAGTACTTC. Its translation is CAISESLQVWAEQYF.

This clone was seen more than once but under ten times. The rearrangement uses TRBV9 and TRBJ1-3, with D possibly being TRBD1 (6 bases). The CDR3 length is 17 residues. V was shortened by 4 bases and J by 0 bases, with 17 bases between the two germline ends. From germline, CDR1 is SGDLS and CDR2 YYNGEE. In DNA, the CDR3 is TGTGCCAGCAGCCTCTCCCAGGGGACCCGCTCTGGAAACACCATATATTTT. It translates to CASSLSQGTRSGNTIYF.